Below, 9 T cell receptor beta chains from the same sample are listed, as sequenced in a study of identical twins. Each CDR3 protein is one row after TCRdb ran MiXCR on the 5' RACE reads. The sample has around 370,000 distinct CDR3 sequences, approximately 8.7% seen once; the top ten hold roughly 8.9%. Source material: naive T cells sorted from blood. All receptors derive from a woman aged 50 to 60 in good health.

This clonotype has at least ten counts. An end of the junction differs from the germline gene, which may be a read error. This chain connects TRBV11-2 to TRBJ1-2, with a possible D match to TRBD1 (5 bases). This CDR3 region has 15 residues. Germline CDR1 and CDR2: SGHAT and FQNNGV. CDR3 in amino acids: CASSLEAGVVKGYTF. The CDR3 nucleotides read TGTGCCAGCAGCCTAGAAGCGGGGGTGGTAAAGGGCTACACCTTC.

This clonotype was counted at least ten times. The J gene is TRBJ1-5, the V gene TRBV7-2, with 8 bases aligning to TRBD1. CDR3 length: 13 amino acids. After removal of 4 bases from V and 5 bases from J, the junction contained 1 base not matched to a gene. The V gene's germline CDR1 is SGHTA and CDR2 FQGNSA. CDR3 nucleotides: TGTGCCAGCAGCTCACAGGGGGATCAGCCCCAGCATTTT. This translates into CASSSQGDQPQHF.

The chain is built from TRBV11-2 and TRBJ2-3, with 11 nucleotides matching TRBD2. The CDR3 contains 17 residues. V lost 6 bases to trimming and J lost 5 bases; unmatched junction nucleotides: 13. Germline CDR1 is SGHAT and CDR2 is FQNNGV. CDR3 residues: CASRRGSGRVTGDTQYF. The CDR3 DNA is TGTGCCAGCAGGCGAGGTAGCGGGAGGGTGACAGGAGATACGCAGTATTTT.

In this sample, this clonotype turned up many times. The chain couples TRBV20-1 to TRBJ1-5; TRBD1 agrees at 7 bases. The CDR3 contains 14 residues. CDR1 DFQATT and CDR2 SNEGSKA come from the germline V gene (reference sequence). The J segment lost 3 bases and the V segment lost 5 bases, leaving 7 bases of the junction unmatched. CDR3 DNA sequence: TGCAGTGCTGAGCAGGGGGTGACCAATCAGCCCCAGCATTTT. As protein: CSAEQGVTNQPQHF.

This clonotype has ten or more counts. The V gene is TRBV24-1, the J gene TRBJ2-1, with 8 bases aligning to TRBD2. Germline V CDR1 and CDR2: KGHDR, SFDVKD. Germline trimming cut 6 bases from V and 6 bases from J; bases unmatched to any gene: 6. This CDR3 has 14 amino acids. The CDR3 spells CATSQRELSNEQFF. CDR3 bases: TGTGCCACCAGTCAGCGGGAGTTGTCCAATGAGCAGTTCTTC.

The chain is built from TRBV2 and TRBJ1-2; D not certain. The CDR3 totals 15 residues. Deletions cut 7 bases from V and 7 bases from J, with 22 bases between. Germline V CDR1 and CDR2: SNHLY, FYNNEI. The CDR3 DNA reads as TGTGCCAGCAAGAGTATGGGCCTGAAGTTGACTGGCTACACCTTC. Translation gives CASKSMGLKLTGYTF.

In its sample, this clonotype was seen many times. V gene TRBV29-1 combines with J gene TRBJ2-3, with 7 bases matching TRBD1. The CDR3 extends over 14 amino acids. The germline V gene has CDR1 SQVTM and CDR2 ANQGSEA. Trimming cost V 1 base and J 2 bases; bases outside gene matches: 3. The CDR3: CSVEGDRNTDTQYF. The CDR3 DNA follows: TGCAGCGTTGAAGGGGACAGAAACACAGATACGCAGTATTTT.

The chain combines TRBV10-3 with TRBJ2-7; 7 nucleotides line up with TRBD2. The ends lost 1 base at V and 3 bases at J; junction bases unmatched: 9. CDR3 size: 16 residues. Germline V lookup: CDR1 ENHRY, CDR2 SYGVKD. CDR3 amino acids: CAISELPSGENYEQYF. CDR3 sequence (DNA): TGTGCCATCAGTGAGTTGCCTAGCGGAGAGAACTACGAGCAGTACTTC.

This clonotype occurred many times. The rearrangement links TRBV24-1 to TRBJ1-1, with D possibly being TRBD1 (6 bases). V lost 12 bases and J lost 3, with 13 bases in between. CDR3 length: 12 residues. Germline V gene lookup returns CDR1 KGHDR and CDR2 SFDVKD. CDR3: CAVGQTYTEAFF. CDR3 in DNA: TGTGCCGTCGGACAGACCTACACTGAAGCTTTCTTT.